This T cell receptor (beta chain) was documented in a study of blood T cell repertoires in COVID-19. Study overall: Acute and convalescent COVID-19 specimens originated in the United States, Italy and Spain. PBMCs, B-cell-depleted T cells, or T cells were the source of the cDNA or gDNA that made up the material.

Authors' processing steps: Amplification of reference gene primers was used by the study to estimate nucleated cell counts. Profiled with immunoSEQ multiplex PCR; TCRdb holds only in-frame clones, not every one. V and J calls and clone size are as listed in that table; D and trimming were resolved from the DNA. Of over 100,000 clones in the sample, approximately 86% are singletons; the top ten hold about 3%. The CDR3 extends over 16 amino acids. The V segment lost 3 bases and the J segment 6 bases; nucleotides outside the gene matches: 12. Germline values: CDR1 KGHSH, CDR2 LQKENI. The clonotype comes from a man between 50 and 59 years old with active or convalescent COVID-19. Specimen: peripheral blood. The V and J genes are TRBV18 and TRBJ2-5; TRBD2 matches at 8 bases. The CDR3 DNA reads TGTGCCAGCTCACCCCTCTTCTCAGCGGGGGTAAAGACCCAGTACTTC. Translated: CASSPLFSAGVKTQYF.